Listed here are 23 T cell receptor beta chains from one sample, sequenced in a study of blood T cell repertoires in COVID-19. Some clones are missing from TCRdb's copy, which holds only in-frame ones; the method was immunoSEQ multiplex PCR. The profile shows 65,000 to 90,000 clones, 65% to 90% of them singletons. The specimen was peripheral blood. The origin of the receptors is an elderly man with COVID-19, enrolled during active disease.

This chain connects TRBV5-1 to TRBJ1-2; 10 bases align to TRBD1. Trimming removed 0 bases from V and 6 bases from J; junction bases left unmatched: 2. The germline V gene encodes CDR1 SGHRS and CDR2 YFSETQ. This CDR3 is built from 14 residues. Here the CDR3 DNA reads TGCGCCAGCAGCTTGGCGGACAGGGGGGATGGCTACACCTTC. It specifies CASSLADRGDGYTF.

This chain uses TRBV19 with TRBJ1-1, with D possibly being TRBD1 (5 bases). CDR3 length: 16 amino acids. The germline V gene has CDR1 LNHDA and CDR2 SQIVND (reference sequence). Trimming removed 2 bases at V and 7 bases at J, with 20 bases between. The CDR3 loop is CASSIPSPTGIHEAFF. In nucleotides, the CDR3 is TGTGCCAGTAGTATACCCTCACCAACAGGTATCCATGAAGCTTTCTTT.

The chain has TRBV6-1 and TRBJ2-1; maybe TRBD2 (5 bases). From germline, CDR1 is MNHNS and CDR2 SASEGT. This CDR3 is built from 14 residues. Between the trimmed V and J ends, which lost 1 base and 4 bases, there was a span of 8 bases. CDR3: CASSEERAYNEQFF. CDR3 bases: TGTGCCAGCAGTGAAGAGAGGGCTTACAATGAGCAGTTCTTC.

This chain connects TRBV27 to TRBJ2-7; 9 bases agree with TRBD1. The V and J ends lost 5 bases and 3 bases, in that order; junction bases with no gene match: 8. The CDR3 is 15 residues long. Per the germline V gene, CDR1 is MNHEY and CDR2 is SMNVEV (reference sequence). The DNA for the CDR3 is TGTGCCAGCAGTGGGGGGACAGGGAGAAGCTACGAGCAGTACTTC. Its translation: CASSGGTGRSYEQYF.

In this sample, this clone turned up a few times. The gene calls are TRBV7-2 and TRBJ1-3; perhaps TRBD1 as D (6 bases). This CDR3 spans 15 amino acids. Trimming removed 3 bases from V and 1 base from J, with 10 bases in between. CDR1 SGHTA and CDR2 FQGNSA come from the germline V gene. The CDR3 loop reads CASSFAGTSGNTIYF. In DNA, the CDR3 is TGTGCCAGCAGCTTCGCCGGGACATCTGGAAACACCATATATTTT.

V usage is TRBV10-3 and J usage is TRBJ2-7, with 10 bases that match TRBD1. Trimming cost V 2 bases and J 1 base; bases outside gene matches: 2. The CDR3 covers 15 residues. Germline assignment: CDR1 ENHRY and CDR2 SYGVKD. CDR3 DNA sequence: TGTGCCATCAGTGAGGGGACAGGGGTTTCCTACGAGCAGTACTTC. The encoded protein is CAISEGTGVSYEQYF.

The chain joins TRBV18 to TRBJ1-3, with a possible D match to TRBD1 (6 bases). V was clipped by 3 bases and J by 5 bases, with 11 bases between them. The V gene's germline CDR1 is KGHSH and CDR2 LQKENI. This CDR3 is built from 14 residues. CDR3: CASSPMTGRNTIYF. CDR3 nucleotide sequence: TGTGCCAGCTCACCGATGACAGGAAGAAACACCATATATTTT.

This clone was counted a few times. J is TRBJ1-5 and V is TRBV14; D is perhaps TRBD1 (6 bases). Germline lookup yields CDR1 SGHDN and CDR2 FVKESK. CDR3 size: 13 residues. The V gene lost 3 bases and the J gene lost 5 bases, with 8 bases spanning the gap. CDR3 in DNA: TGTGCCAGCAGCCAGGGGGCCCATCAGCCCCAGCATTTT. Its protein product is CASSQGAHQPQHF.

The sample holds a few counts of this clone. CDR3 amino acids: CATSREDRAENTIYF. The CDR3, as DNA: TGTGCCACCAGCAGAGAGGACAGGGCCGAAAACACCATATATTTT. The rearrangement uses TRBV15 and TRBJ1-3; 8 bases fit TRBD1. J lost 6 bases, V lost 0 bases, and 4 bases had no gene match. Germline-derived CDR1 and CDR2 are LNHNV and YYDKDF (reference sequence). The CDR3 length is 15 residues. The full variable domain, rest sourced from reference TRBV15 and TRBJ1-3, is DAMVIQNPRYQVTQFGKPVTLSCSQTLNHNVMYWYQQKSSQAPKLLFHYYDKDFNNEADTPDNFQSRRPNTSFCFLDIRSPGLGDTAMYLCATSREDRAENTIYFGEGSWLTVV.

The CDR3 reads CASSDGGGRGPYGYTF. The CDR3 DNA sequence: TGTGCCAGCAGCGATGGGGGTGGCAGGGGGCCCTATGGCTACACCTTC. The chain has TRBV9 and TRBJ1-2, with TRBD1 matching over 8 bases. Losses at the gene ends were 3 bases for V and 4 bases for J; bases not matched to a gene: 11. The germline gives CDR1 SGDLS, CDR2 YYNGEE. The CDR3 extends over 16 amino acids.

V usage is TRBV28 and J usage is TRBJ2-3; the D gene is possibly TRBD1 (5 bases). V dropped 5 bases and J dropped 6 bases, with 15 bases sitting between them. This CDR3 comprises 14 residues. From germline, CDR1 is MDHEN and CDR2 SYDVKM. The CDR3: CASSQDRPSDTQYF. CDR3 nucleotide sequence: TGTGCCAGCAGTCAAGACAGACCGTCGGATACGCAGTATTTT. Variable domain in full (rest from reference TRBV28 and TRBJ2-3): DVKVTQSSRYLVKRTGEKVFLECVQDMDHENMFWYRQDPGLGLRLIYFSYDVKMKEKGDIPEGYSVSREKKERFSLILESASTNQTSMYLCASSQDRPSDTQYFGPGTRLTVL.

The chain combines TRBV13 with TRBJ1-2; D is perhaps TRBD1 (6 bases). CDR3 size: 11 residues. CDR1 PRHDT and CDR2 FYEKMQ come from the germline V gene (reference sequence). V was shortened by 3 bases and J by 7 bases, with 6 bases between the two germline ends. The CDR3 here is CASSFRGGYTF. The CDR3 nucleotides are TGTGCCAGCAGCTTCAGGGGTGGCTACACCTTC.

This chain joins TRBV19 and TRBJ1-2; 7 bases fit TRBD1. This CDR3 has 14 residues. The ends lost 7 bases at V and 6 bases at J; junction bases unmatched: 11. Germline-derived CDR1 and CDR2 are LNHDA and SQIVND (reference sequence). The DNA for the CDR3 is TGTGCCAGTACCAACCTGGGACAGAGAAATGGCTACACCTTC. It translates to CASTNLGQRNGYTF.

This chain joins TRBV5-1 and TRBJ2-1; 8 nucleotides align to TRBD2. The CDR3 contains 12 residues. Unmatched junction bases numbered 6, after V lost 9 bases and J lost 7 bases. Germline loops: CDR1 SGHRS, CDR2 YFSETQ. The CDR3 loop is CATGTSENEQFF. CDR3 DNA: TGCGCCACCGGGACTAGTGAGAATGAGCAGTTCTTC.

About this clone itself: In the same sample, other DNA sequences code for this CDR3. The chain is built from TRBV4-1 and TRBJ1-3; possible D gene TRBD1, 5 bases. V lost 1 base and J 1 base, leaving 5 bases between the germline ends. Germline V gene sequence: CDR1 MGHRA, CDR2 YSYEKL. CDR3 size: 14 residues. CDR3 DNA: TGCGCCAGCAGCCAAGCAGGGTCTGGAAACACCATATATTTT. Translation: CASSQAGSGNTIYF.

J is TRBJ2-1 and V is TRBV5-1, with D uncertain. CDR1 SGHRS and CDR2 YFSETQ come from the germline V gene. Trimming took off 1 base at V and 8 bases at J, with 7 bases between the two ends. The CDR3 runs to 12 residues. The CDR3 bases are TGCGCCAGCAGCTTGCCCGCGTATGAGCAGTTCTTC. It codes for CASSLPAYEQFF.

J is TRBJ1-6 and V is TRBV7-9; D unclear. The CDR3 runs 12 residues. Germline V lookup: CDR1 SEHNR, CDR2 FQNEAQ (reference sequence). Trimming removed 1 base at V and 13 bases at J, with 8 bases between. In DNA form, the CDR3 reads TGTGCCAGCAGCTTAGAACTACCTCCCCTCCACTTT. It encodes CASSLELPPLHF.

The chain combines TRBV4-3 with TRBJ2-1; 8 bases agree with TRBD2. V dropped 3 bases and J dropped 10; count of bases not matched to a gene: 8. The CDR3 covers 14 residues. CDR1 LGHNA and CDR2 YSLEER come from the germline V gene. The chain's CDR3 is CASSQVSGGAEQFF. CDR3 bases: TGCGCCAGCAGCCAGGTATCCGGGGGGGCCGAGCAGTTCTTC.

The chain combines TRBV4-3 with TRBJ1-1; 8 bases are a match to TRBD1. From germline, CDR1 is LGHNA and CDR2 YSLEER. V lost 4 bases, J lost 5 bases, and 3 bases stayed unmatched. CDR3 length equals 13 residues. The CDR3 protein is CASSPGGRTEAFF. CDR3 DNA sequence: TGCGCCAGCAGCCCAGGGGGCAGGACTGAAGCTTTCTTT.

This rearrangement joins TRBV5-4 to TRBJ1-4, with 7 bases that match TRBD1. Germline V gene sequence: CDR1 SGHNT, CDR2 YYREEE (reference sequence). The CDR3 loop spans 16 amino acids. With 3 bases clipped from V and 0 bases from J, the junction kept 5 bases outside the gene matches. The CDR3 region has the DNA TGTGCCAGCAGCTCGGGGACAGATACAACTAATGAAAAACTGTTTTTT. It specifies CASSSGTDTTNEKLFF. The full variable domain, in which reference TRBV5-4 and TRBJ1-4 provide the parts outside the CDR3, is ETGVTQSPTHLIKTRGQQVTLRCSSQSGHNTVSWYQQALGQGPQFIFQYYREEENGRGNFPPRFSGLQFPNYSSELNVNALELDDSALYLCASSSGTDTTNEKLFFGSGTQLSVL.

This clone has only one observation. The CDR3 coding sequence is TGTGCCAGCAGCTCCGTTGGACTCTACACCTTC. It yields the protein CASSSVGLYTF. This rearrangement joins TRBV5-4 to TRBJ1-2, with D uncertain. This CDR3 is built from 11 residues. Germline CDR1 and CDR2: SGHNT and YYREEE (reference sequence). V lost 3 bases and J lost 10, with 10 bases in between.

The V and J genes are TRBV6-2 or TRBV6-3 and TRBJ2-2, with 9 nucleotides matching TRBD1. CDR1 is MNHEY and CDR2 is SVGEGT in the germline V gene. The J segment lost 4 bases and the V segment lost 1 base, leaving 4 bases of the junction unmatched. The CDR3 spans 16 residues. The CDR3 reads CASSYWGQGGTGELFF. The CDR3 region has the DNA TGTGCCAGCAGTTACTGGGGACAGGGAGGCACCGGGGAGCTGTTTTTT.

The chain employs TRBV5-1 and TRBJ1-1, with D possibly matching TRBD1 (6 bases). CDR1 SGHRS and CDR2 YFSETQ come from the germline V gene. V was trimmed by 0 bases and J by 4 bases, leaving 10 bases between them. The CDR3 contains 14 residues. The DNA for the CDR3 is TGCGCCAGCAGCTTGGAGGGGGACCCCACTGAAGCTTTCTTT. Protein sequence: CASSLEGDPTEAFF.